This entry describes one TCR beta chain. In the original processing: From reference gene primer amplification, estimates of nucleated cell counts were derived. Method: immunoSEQ multiplex PCR; TCRdb's copy keeps in-frame clones and lacks some. The V and J calls and clone size were taken over from that table, and D and trimming were inferred from the DNA. The table has about 130,000 clones, less than 90% seen once; the top ten hold 5% to 8%. This sample is drawn from a study of blood T cell repertoires in COVID-19. The wider study: Whether acute or convalescent, the COVID-19 samples came from the United States, Italy and Spain. PBMCs, B-cell-depleted T cells, or T cells were the source of the cDNA or gDNA that made up the material.

This CDR3 is built from 15 residues. V was trimmed by 0 bases and J by 1 base, leaving 9 bases between them. The V gene's germline CDR1 is KGHSY and CDR2 FQNENV. This chain links TRBV16 with TRBJ1-1; a possible D gene is TRBD1 (6 bases). This clonotype was sampled from an elderly man with active or convalescent COVID-19. The sample consisted of peripheral blood. The CDR3: CASSQSGRGNTEAFF. Here the CDR3 DNA reads TGTGCCAGCAGCCAATCAGGCAGGGGGAACACTGAAGCTTTCTTT.